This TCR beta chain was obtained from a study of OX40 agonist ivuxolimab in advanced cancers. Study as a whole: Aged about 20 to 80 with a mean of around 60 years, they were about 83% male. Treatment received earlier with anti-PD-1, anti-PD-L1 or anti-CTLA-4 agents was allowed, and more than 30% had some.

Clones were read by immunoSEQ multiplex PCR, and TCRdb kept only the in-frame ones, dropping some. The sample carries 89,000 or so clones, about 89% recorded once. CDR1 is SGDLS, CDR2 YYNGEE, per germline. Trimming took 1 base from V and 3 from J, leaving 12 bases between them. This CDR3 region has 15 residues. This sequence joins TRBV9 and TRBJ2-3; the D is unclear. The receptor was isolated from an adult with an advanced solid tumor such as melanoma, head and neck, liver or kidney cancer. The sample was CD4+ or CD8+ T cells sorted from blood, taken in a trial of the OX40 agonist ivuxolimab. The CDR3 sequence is CASSVHQALTDTQYF. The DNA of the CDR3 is TGTGCCAGCAGCGTACACCAGGCCCTAACAGATACGCAGTATTTT.